One sample yielded the 19 T cell receptor beta chains listed below, sequenced in a study of T cell responses to AZD1222 COVID-19 vaccine. Here immunoSEQ multiplex PCR was the method, and the copy in TCRdb shows in-frame clones only, minus some. The sample contains 100,000 to 150,000 clones, approximately 88% of which appear only once. Sequencing used peripheral blood, obtained on day 0 of AZD1222 vaccination. The receptors were sampled from an adult in good health.

The genes are TRBV6-5 and TRBJ1-2; perhaps TRBD1 as D (6 bases). CDR1 and CDR2 from the germline V gene are MNHEY and SVGAGI. The V and J ends lost 6 bases and 8 bases respectively, with 16 bases between them. The CDR3 runs 13 residues. CDR3 nucleotide sequence: TGTGCCAGCAGAATGGCAGGGGTTGAGGGCTACACCTTC. It encodes CASRMAGVEGYTF.

V gene TRBV14 combines with J gene TRBJ1-6, with 7 bases identical to TRBD1. Germline CDR1 reads SGHDN; CDR2 reads FVKESK. V shed 4 bases, J shed 7 bases, and the junction held 25 bases outside the gene matches. The CDR3 spans 21 residues. In nucleotides, the CDR3 is TGTGCCAGCAGCCCAGTGGGTGCCGTGGGTAGGGGGCTCAGGGAGAATTCACCCCTCCACTTT. It specifies CASSPVGAVGRGLRENSPLHF.

This chain connects TRBV5-4 to TRBJ2-7, with 7 bases fitting TRBD2. This CDR3 spans 15 amino acids. CDR1 SGHNT and CDR2 YYREEE come from the germline V gene (reference sequence). J was trimmed by 4 bases and V by 1 base; bases with no gene match: 8. In DNA form, the CDR3 reads TGTGCCAGCAGCTTGATAGGGCGGGAGCCGTACGAGCAGTACTTC. As protein: CASSLIGREPYEQYF.

The V and J genes are TRBV3-1 (or the pseudogene TRBV3-2) and TRBJ2-1; D not certain. Trimming removed 0 bases from V and 8 bases from J, with 8 bases in between. The CDR3 has 13 residues. From germline, CDR1 is LGHDT and CDR2 YNNKEL (reference sequence). In DNA, the CDR3 is TGTGCCAGCAGCCAAGACCGGTTGGATGAGCAGTTCTTC. The encoded protein is CASSQDRLDEQFF.

The chain joins TRBV11-2 to TRBJ2-1, with 14 bases that match TRBD2. The ends lost 5 bases at V and 7 bases at J; junction bases unmatched: 4. Germline loops: CDR1 SGHAT, CDR2 FQNNGV. This CDR3 comprises 15 residues. In DNA, the CDR3 is TGTGCCAGCAGCCTGCGACTAGCGGGAGGGAATGAGCAGTTCTTC. This codes for CASSLRLAGGNEQFF.

The V gene is TRBV14, the J gene TRBJ2-3; no clear D. The CDR3 spans 14 residues. V was trimmed by 1 base and J by 7 bases, leaving 12 bases between them. In germline, CDR1 is SGHDN, CDR2 FVKESK. The CDR3 DNA reads TGTGCCAGCAGCCAAGGATGGTATATAAATACGCAGTATTTT. Encoded protein: CASSQGWYINTQYF.

The chain couples TRBV3-1 (or the pseudogene TRBV3-2) to TRBJ1-3; 10 bases match TRBD1. Per the germline V gene, CDR1 is LGHDT and CDR2 is YNNKEL (reference sequence). J gave up 0 bases and V 3 bases, and 2 bases lay outside the gene matches. The CDR3 has 16 amino acids. The CDR3 protein is CASSQTGGGSGNTIYF. As DNA, the CDR3 is TGTGCCAGCAGCCAGACAGGGGGCGGCTCTGGAAACACCATATATTTT.

The chain combines TRBV6-2 or TRBV6-3 with TRBJ1-1; no clear D gene. CDR3 size: 13 residues. V shed 5 bases and J shed 6 bases, with 13 bases lying between them. Germline V gene data show CDR1 as MNHEY and CDR2 as SVGEGT. This CDR3 reads CASSQFGVAEAFF. Written as DNA, the CDR3 is TGTGCCAGCAGTCAATTTGGAGTCGCTGAAGCTTTCTTT.

This chain links TRBV7-2 with TRBJ1-1; no definite D call. Trimming removed 1 base at V and 8 bases at J, with 8 bases between. CDR3 length: 12 amino acids. Germline loops: CDR1 SGHTA, CDR2 FQGNSA. As DNA, the CDR3 is TGTGCCAGCAGCTTAGGGGCAGCCGAAGCTTTCTTT. Protein product: CASSLGAAEAFF.

This clone occurred a few times. The chain combines TRBV5-4 with TRBJ1-3; D is unclear. The germline V and J ends were trimmed by 0 bases and 0 bases, with 10 bases remaining between them. Germline V gene data show CDR1 as SGHNT and CDR2 as YYREEE (reference sequence). The length of the CDR3 is 16 residues. The CDR3 is CASSLDGPYSGNTIYF. CDR3 nucleotides: TGTGCCAGCAGCTTGGATGGCCCCTACTCTGGAAACACCATATATTTT.

The CDR3 is CASSQEVQGYSPLHF. The CDR3 DNA reads as TGCGCCAGCAGCCAAGAAGTCCAGGGTTACTCACCCCTCCACTTT. V is TRBV4-3 and J is TRBJ1-6, with D possibly being TRBD1 (5 bases). Germline V gene sequence: CDR1 LGHNA, CDR2 YSLEER. V lost 0 bases and J lost 10, with 13 bases in between. There are 15 residues in the CDR3.

The J gene is TRBJ2-5, the V gene TRBV7-9; 8 nucleotides align to TRBD1. The CDR3 is 14 residues long. The J segment lost 4 bases and the V segment lost 5 bases, leaving 6 bases of the junction unmatched. Per germline, CDR1 SEHNR and CDR2 FQNEAQ (reference sequence). This CDR3 is CASSGGQGGETQYF. CDR3 bases: TGTGCCAGCAGCGGAGGACAGGGCGGAGAGACCCAGTACTTC.

This clone was seen more than once but under ten times. CDR3 sequence: CASSHDGGGNYGYTF. DNA for the CDR3: TGCGCCAGCAGCCACGATGGGGGAGGGAACTATGGCTACACCTTC. V usage is TRBV4-3 and J usage is TRBJ1-2, with D perhaps TRBD1 (5 bases). CDR1 is LGHNA and CDR2 is YSLEER in the germline V gene. Trimming left V 3 bases short and J 2 bases short, with 13 bases between. The CDR3 runs 15 residues.

The V call is TRBV4-1, the J call TRBJ1-2, with D possibly matching TRBD1 (6 bases). With 0 bases removed from V and 14 bases from J, the gap between germline ends came to 22 bases. Per the germline V gene, CDR1 is MGHRA and CDR2 is YSYEKL. The CDR3 is made up of 15 amino acids. CDR3 residues: CASSQEGGGTVGRTF. The CDR3, as DNA: TGCGCCAGCAGCCAAGAAGGGGGGGGCACAGTAGGTAGGACCTTC.

The chain has TRBV18 and TRBJ1-1; weak D call: TRBD1 (5 bases). There are 13 residues in the CDR3. V lost 3 bases, J lost 1 base, and 6 bases lay in between. CDR1 KGHSH and CDR2 LQKENI come from the germline V gene. CDR3 region: CASSPDTNTEAFF. The CDR3 DNA reads as TGTGCCAGCTCACCGGACACGAACACTGAAGCTTTCTTT.

In this sample, this clone turned up a few times. The chain links TRBV4-2 to TRBJ2-1, with TRBD2 matching over 7 bases. Germline loops: CDR1 LGHNA, CDR2 YNFKEQ. The ends lost 2 bases at V and 10 bases at J; junction bases unmatched: 17. The CDR3 runs 17 residues. CDR3 amino acids: CASSQSGLRESGDEQFF. CDR3 DNA sequence: TGTGCCAGCAGCCAATCGGGACTGCGGGAGTCGGGTGACGAGCAGTTCTTC.

The chain joins TRBV7-9 to TRBJ1-1, with D unresolved. This CDR3 is built from 15 residues. CDR1 SEHNR and CDR2 FQNEAQ come from the germline V gene (reference sequence). The V end was cut by 4 bases, the J end by 0 bases, with 12 bases between. The CDR3 protein is CASSSDGQMNTEAFF. The CDR3 DNA reads TGTGCCAGCAGCTCTGACGGTCAAATGAACACTGAAGCTTTCTTT.

This chain links TRBV27 with TRBJ2-2, with D maybe TRBD1 (6 bases). The V gene's germline CDR1 is MNHEY and CDR2 SMNVEV (reference sequence). The CDR3 consists of 16 residues. The germline V and J ends were trimmed by 5 bases and 2 bases, with 15 bases remaining between them. The CDR3 nucleotides are TGTGCCAGCAGTGGCACAGGGTTTGTTAACACCGGGGAGCTGTTTTTT. Protein product: CASSGTGFVNTGELFF.

The rearrangement uses TRBV5-4 and TRBJ2-5, with TRBD1 matching over 7 bases. Germline values: CDR1 SGHNT, CDR2 YYREEE (reference sequence). Trimming at V came to 1 base and at J to 2 bases, leaving 5 bases not matched to a gene. The CDR3 totals 15 residues. CDR3 in amino acids: CASSLHDRAQETQYF. CDR3 nucleotide sequence: TGTGCCAGCAGCTTGCATGACAGGGCGCAAGAGACCCAGTACTTC.